This entry concerns a single T cell receptor (beta chain). Which antigen it targets is not known. It has no much larger one-base neighbor in the sample; base qualities were not kept. This entry is derived from a study of blood T cell repertoires in COVID-19 (TCRdb year 2020). Describing the broader study: Samples from collaborators originated in the United States, Italy and Spain and spanned both the acute and convalescent phases of COVID-19. The samples were drawn from the first 160 participants of the ongoing ImmuneRACE study and from 950 to 1,500 subjects provided by 6 global collaborators. The material from the prospective study consisted of cDNA or gDNA derived from T cells, B-cell-depleted T cells, or PBMCs. Sample metadata almost always included a de-identified subject ID, COVID-19 status, age in years and sex. Where HLA class I and class II types were available, the types were taken from metadata supplied by the sample provider, not from assay-based typing. The repertoires were made available in a free public database intended to serve as a resource for research on the immune response to SARS-CoV-2. The dataset comprised deeply sampled blood TCRbeta repertoires from subjects exposed to, actively infected with, or recovered from COVID-19. General findings and caveats noted by the study authors: The quantity of clinical and demographic metadata differed by source and by participant and was supplied without curation.

Collaborating institutions collected whole blood in K2EDTA tubes following their own protocols. Collaborator samples were shipped for TCRbeta analysis as frozen whole blood, isolated PBMCs, or DNA extracted from either sample type. From the germline V gene, CDR1 is SGHVS and CDR2 is FQNEAQ. From the cysteine up to the phenylalanine, the CDR3 has a length of 15 residues. The only DNA kept is the CDR3, 45 bases in frame from the first base. V trim: 3 bases; J trim: 9 bases; unmatched bases: 13. The immunoSEQ Assay, a bias-controlled multiplex PCR, was used to amplify TCRbeta CDR3 regions from genomic DNA. For the original study's pipeline: The number of nucleated cells in each sample was estimated by amplification of reference gene primers within the assay. Sequence reads were collapsed and filtered to measure the absolute abundance of every unique TCRbeta CDR3 rearrangement. For each sample, productive Simpson clonality was calculated as the square root of Simpson's diversity index over productive rearrangements. TCRdb provides this immuneACCESS table in a form limited to in-frame rearrangements. Some clones are lacking; in checked studies, under half of them reflect an unresolved V gene, and why the rest are absent is not known. V and J calls and clone size are as listed in that table; D and trimming were resolved from the DNA. The sample contains about 87,000 clones, under 85% of them found a single time. The ten biggest clones cover about 2% of the sample.

Specimen: peripheral blood. This sequence was found in a woman between 65 and 79 years old with acute or convalescent COVID-19. The chain employs TRBV7-8 and TRBJ1-2; 7 central bases correspond to TRBD1. The CDR3 protein is CASSFSAGTDHRYTF. The nucleotide sequence reads as follows: TGTGCCAGCAGCTTCTCAGCCGGGACAGATCACCGCTACACCTTC. Reference TRBV7-8 and TRBJ1-2 proteins supply the regions before and after the CDR3; the full variable domain is: GAGVSQSPRYKVAKRGQDVALRCDPISGHVSLFWYQQALGQGPEFLTYFQNEAQLDKSGLPSDRFFAERPEGSVSTLKIQRTQQEDSAVYLCASSFSAGTDHRYTFGSGTRLTVV.